These T cell receptor beta chains were read from a single sample in a study of human T cells and chemical hapten exposure. TCRdb independently ran MiXCR on the RACE reads; one entry per CDR3 protein. The sample carries approximately 50,000 distinct CDR3 sequences, approximately 9.6% recorded once. Sequenced here: whole blood, sampled in connection with sensitization to the hapten diphenylcyclopropenone (DPC). Every receptor here comes from a woman aged 25 to 39 with alopecia areata. Some clones in this sample may be carry-over from other donors' samples. Both conserved end residues are part of each CDR3. Fields, in order: CDR3 protein, CDR3 DNA, V gene, clone size, J gene, D gene. D genes are given only for firm matches. The size of a clone is reported for some rows only, either as once, few or many, or as a class for expanded clones.

cdr3_aa: CASRMAGGYEQYF
cdr3_nt: TGTGCCAGTAGGATGGCCGGCGGATACGAGCAGTACTTC
v_call: TRBV19
clone_size: few
j_call: TRBJ2-7
d_call: -

cdr3_aa: CSARWSYEQYF
cdr3_nt: TGCAGTGCTAGATGGAGCTACGAGCAGTACTTC
v_call: TRBV20-1
clone_size: many
j_call: TRBJ2-7
d_call: -

cdr3_aa: CASKNPGASYNSPLHF
cdr3_nt: TGTGCCAGCAAAAATCCAGGGGCCTCCTATAATTCACCCCTCCACTTT
v_call: TRBV5-5
clone_size: -
j_call: TRBJ1-6
d_call: -

cdr3_aa: CASSLSGDQPQHF
cdr3_nt: TGTGCCAGCAGTTTATCAGGCGATCAGCCCCAGCATTTT
v_call: TRBV12-3/TRBV12-4
clone_size: -
j_call: TRBJ1-5
d_call: -

cdr3_aa: CAISVDYYTDTQYF
cdr3_nt: TGTGCCATCAGTGTCGACTACTACACAGATACGCAGTATTTT
v_call: TRBV10-3
clone_size: -
j_call: TRBJ2-3
d_call: -

cdr3_aa: CASRWGGTGSNEQFF
cdr3_nt: TGTGCCAGCAGGTGGGGGGGGACAGGGTCCAATGAGCAGTTCTTC
v_call: TRBV7-2
clone_size: -
j_call: TRBJ2-1
d_call: TRBD1

cdr3_aa: CSAPLAGRVTYEQYF
cdr3_nt: TGCAGTGCCCCTCTAGCCGGGAGGGTAACCTACGAGCAGTACTTC
v_call: TRBV20-1
clone_size: -
j_call: TRBJ2-7
d_call: TRBD2

cdr3_aa: CASSHDGRKRQETQYF
cdr3_nt: TGTGCCAGCAGCCACGACGGGCGGAAACGCCAAGAGACCCAGTACTTC
v_call: TRBV3-1
clone_size: -
j_call: TRBJ2-5
d_call: -

cdr3_aa: CASSLTGGQPQHF
cdr3_nt: TGTGCCAGCAGCCTGACAGGGGGTCAGCCCCAGCATTTT
v_call: TRBV12-3/TRBV12-4
clone_size: few
j_call: TRBJ1-5
d_call: TRBD1

cdr3_aa: CATSQPGPNQPQHF
cdr3_nt: TGTGCCACCAGCCAACCGGGGCCCAATCAGCCCCAGCATTTT
v_call: TRBV24-1
clone_size: many
j_call: TRBJ1-5
d_call: -